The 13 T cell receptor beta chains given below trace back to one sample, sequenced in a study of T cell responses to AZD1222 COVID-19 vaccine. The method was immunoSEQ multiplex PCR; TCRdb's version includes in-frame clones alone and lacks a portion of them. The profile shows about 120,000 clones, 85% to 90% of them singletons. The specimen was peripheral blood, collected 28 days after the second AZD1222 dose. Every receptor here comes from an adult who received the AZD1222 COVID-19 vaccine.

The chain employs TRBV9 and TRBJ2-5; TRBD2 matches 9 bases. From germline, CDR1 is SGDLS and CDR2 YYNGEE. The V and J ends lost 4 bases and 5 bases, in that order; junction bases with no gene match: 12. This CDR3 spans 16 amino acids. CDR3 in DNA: TGTGCCAGCAGCCCCCCGAGCGGGAGGCCGGGGGAGACCCAGTACTTC. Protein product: CASSPPSGRPGETQYF. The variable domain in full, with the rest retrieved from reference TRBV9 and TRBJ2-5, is DSGVTQTPKHLITATGQRVTLRCSPRSGDLSVYWYQQSLDQGLQFLIQYYNGEERAKGNILERFSAQQFPDLHSELNLSSLELGDSALYFCASSPPSGRPGETQYFGPGTRLLVL.

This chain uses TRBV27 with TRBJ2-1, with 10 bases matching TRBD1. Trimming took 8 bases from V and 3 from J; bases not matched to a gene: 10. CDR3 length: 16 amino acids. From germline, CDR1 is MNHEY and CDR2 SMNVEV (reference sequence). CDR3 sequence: CASGDRGLMVYNEQFF. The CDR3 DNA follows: TGTGCCAGCGGGGACAGGGGTCTGATGGTCTACAATGAGCAGTTCTTC.

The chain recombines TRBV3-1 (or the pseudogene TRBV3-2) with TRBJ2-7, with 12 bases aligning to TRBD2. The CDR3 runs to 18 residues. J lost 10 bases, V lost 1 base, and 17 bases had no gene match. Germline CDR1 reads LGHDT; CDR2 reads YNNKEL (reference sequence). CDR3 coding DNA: TGTGCCAGCAGCCAAGTAGGGACTAGCGGGCTCCATCCCACCGCACAGTACTTC. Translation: CASSQVGTSGLHPTAQYF.

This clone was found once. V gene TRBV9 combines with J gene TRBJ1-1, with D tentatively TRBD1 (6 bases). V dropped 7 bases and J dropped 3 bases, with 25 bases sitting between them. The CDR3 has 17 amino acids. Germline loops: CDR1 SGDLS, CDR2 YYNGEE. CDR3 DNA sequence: TGTGCCAGCTCTCCCGGAAACCTAGCAGGGGTTGACACTGAAGCTTTCTTT. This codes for CASSPGNLAGVDTEAFF.

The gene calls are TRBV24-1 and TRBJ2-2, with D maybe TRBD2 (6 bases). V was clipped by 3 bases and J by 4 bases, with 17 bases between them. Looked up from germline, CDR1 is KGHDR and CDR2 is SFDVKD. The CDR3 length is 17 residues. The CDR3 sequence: CATSDRAGRGRTGELFF. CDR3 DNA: TGTGCCACCAGTGATCGGGCGGGAAGGGGCCGCACCGGGGAGCTGTTTTTT.

CDR3 sequence reads: CASSPDIAKNIQYF. The CDR3 DNA is TGTGCCAGCTCACCAGACATAGCCAAAAACATTCAGTACTTC. The V gene is TRBV18, the J gene TRBJ2-4; D is undetermined. Trimming took off 2 bases at V and 0 bases at J, with 5 bases between the two ends. The V gene's germline CDR1 is KGHSH and CDR2 LQKENI. The CDR3 loop spans 14 amino acids.

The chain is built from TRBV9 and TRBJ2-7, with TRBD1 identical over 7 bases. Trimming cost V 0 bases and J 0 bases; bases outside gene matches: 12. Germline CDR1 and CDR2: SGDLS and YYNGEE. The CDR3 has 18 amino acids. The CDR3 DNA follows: TGTGCCAGCAGCGTAGGGGTAGGGGGCCCCCTGAGCTCCTACGAGCAGTACTTC. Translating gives CASSVGVGGPLSSYEQYF.

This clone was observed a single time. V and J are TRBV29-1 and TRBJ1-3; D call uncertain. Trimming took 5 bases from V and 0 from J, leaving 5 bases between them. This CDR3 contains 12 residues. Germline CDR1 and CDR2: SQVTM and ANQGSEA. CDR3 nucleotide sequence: TGCAGCGTTCTAGGCTCTGGAAACACCATATATTTT. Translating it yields CSVLGSGNTIYF. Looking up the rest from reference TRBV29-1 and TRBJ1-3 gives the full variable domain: SAVISQKPSRDICQRGTSLTIQCQVDSQVTMMFWYRQQPGQSLTLIATANQGSEATYESGFVIDKFPISRPNLTFSTLTVSNMSPEDSSIYLCSVLGSGNTIYFGEGSWLTVV.

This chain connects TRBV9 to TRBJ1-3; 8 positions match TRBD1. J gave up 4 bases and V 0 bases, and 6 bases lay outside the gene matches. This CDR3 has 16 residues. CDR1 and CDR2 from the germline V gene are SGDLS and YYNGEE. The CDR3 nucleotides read TGTGCCAGCAGCGTAGAGAACAGGGGGAGCGGAAACACCATATATTTT. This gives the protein CASSVENRGSGNTIYF.

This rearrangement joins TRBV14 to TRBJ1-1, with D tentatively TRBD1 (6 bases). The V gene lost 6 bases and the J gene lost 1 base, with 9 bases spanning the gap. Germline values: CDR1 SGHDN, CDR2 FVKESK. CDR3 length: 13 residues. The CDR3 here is CASRSRGNTEAFF. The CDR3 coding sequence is TGTGCCAGCAGGTCCAGGGGGAACACTGAAGCTTTCTTT.

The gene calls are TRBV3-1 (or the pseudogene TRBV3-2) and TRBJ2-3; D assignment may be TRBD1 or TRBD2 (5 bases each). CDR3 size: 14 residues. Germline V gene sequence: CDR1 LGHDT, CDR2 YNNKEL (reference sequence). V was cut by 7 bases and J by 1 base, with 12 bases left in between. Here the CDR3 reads CASTGQPRTDTQYF. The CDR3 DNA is TGTGCCAGCACGGGGCAGCCTCGCACAGATACGCAGTATTTT.

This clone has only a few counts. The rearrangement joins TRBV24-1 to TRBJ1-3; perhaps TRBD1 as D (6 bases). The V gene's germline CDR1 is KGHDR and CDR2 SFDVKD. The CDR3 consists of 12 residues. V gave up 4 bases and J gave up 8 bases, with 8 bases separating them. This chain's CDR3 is CATSEQGYTIYF. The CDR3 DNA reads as TGTGCCACCAGTGAACAGGGTTACACCATATATTTT.

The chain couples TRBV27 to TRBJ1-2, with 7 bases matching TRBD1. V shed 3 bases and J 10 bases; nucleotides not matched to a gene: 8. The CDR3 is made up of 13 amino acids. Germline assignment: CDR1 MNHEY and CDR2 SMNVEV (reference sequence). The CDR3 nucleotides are TGTGCCAGCAGTTTGGGGTCAGGGGGTCCCTACACCTTC. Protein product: CASSLGSGGPYTF.